The subject of this entry is one TCR beta chain. Its antigen is still unknown. From the approximately 120-subject validation cohort, which was separate from the approximately 700-subject first cohort, the donors were drawn. With 1 base removed from V and 0 bases from J, the gap between germline ends came to 8 bases. This CDR3 region has 15 residues. CDR1 is SGHVS, CDR2 FQNEAQ, per germline. Assay used: immunoSEQ multiplex PCR; TCRdb lists only in-frame clones, some missing. Among some 68,000 clones, over 95% were seen once, and the ten largest hold under 2.5%. These data are taken from a study of cytomegalovirus exposure and HLA in healthy donors. The study's findings and limits: Under in vitro conditions, a few CMV-associated chains were confirmed as specific for CMV antigens.

The chain employs TRBV7-8 and TRBJ2-3; D remains unclear. The TCR comes from a man younger than 35 in good health and CMV-seronegative. Sequenced material: PBMCs. CDR3 DNA: TGTGCCAGCAGCTTAGGAGGAGCTAGCACAGATACGCAGTATTTT. Its translation: CASSLGGASTDTQYF.